This T cell receptor beta chain was documented in a study of kidney transplant recipient with SARS-CoV-2 infection. MiXCR, applied by TCRdb to the reads, yields one record per CDR3 protein. In the table there are under 300,000 distinct CDR3 sequences, about 28% of which are singletons. CDR1 is SEHNR and CDR2 is FQNEAQ in the germline V gene (reference sequence). CDR3 size: 17 residues. V lost 4 bases to trimming and J lost 0 bases; unmatched junction nucleotides: 10. This clonotype was picked up many times. The sample here was a blood sample, taken at baseline and on roughly day 110 from a kidney transplant recipient. The clonotype was recovered from a young adult male patient who had COVID-19 and was a kidney transplant recipient. These T cells may partly come from the graft donor. The chain uses TRBV7-9 and TRBJ1-1; 8 bases line up with TRBD1. CDR3 residues: CASSSYRGWSMNTEAFF. The CDR3 region has the DNA TGTGCCAGCAGCTCCTACAGGGGGTGGAGTATGAACACTGAAGCTTTCTTT. The whole variable domain, filled in from reference TRBV7-9 and TRBJ1-1, reads DTGVSQNPRHKITKRGQNVTFRCDPISEHNRLYWYRQTLGQGPEFLTYFQNEAQLEKSRLLSDRFSAERPKGSFSTLEIQRTEQGDSAMYLCASSSYRGWSMNTEAFFGQGTRLTVV.